These 10 T cell receptor beta chains originate from one sample sequenced in a study of blood T cell repertoires in COVID-19. Data came from immunoSEQ multiplex PCR; TCRdb stores just in-frame clones and leaves some out. The table shows approximately 400,000 clones, with about nine tenths occurring only once. Specimen: PBMCs or T cells enriched from blood (not recorded which). These receptors all come from a woman aged 40-49 years who had been exposed to COVID-19.

This clone has only a few counts. This chain links TRBV5-6 with TRBJ1-4, with D possibly being TRBD1 (6 bases). Germline CDR1 is SGHDT and CDR2 is YYEEEE. The CDR3 sequence is 14 residues long. V shed 4 bases and J shed 7 bases, with 14 bases lying between them. This CDR3 reads CASSPWTVREKLFF. In DNA, the CDR3 is TGTGCCAGCAGCCCGTGGACAGTTCGTGAAAAACTGTTTTTT.

The chain employs TRBV19 and TRBJ2-7; TRBD1 matches at 8 bases. CDR1 LNHDA and CDR2 SQIVND come from the germline V gene (reference sequence). This CDR3 is built from 15 residues. The V and J ends lost 3 bases and 5 bases, in that order; junction bases with no gene match: 9. In DNA, the CDR3 is TGTGCCAGTAGTATCGATTGGGGCAGGGGGCACGAGCAGTACTTC. Its translation: CASSIDWGRGHEQYF.

DNA for the CDR3: TGTGCCAGCAGCCCCCGGGACAGGGTAGCTGAAGCTTTCTTT. This sequence encodes CASSPRDRVAEAFF. The V gene is TRBV3-1 (or the pseudogene TRBV3-2), the J gene TRBJ1-1, with TRBD1 matching over 9 bases. CDR1 is LGHDT and CDR2 is YNNKEL in the germline V gene (reference sequence). Germline trimming cut 4 bases from V and 6 bases from J; bases unmatched to any gene: 6. The CDR3 runs to 14 residues.

CDR3 DNA: TGTGCCAGCAGTTACGGGAGGGGGACTGGCCAGCCCCAGCATTTT. Encoded protein: CASSYGRGTGQPQHF. The V gene is TRBV6-5, the J gene TRBJ1-5; a possible D gene is TRBD1 (6 bases). Trimming stripped 2 bases from V and 7 bases from J, with 15 bases between. Germline assignment: CDR1 MNHEY and CDR2 SVGAGI. The CDR3 contains 15 residues.

The rearrangement links TRBV11-2 to TRBJ1-3, with D tentatively TRBD1 (5 bases). The CDR3 runs to 19 residues. V was clipped by 4 bases and J by 0 bases, with 22 bases between them. The germline V gene encodes CDR1 SGHAT and CDR2 FQNNGV. CDR3 DNA sequence: TGTGCCAGCAGCTCTCCCCTGGGTGTGGGGCGGACCTCTGGAAACACCATATATTTT. It specifies CASSSPLGVGRTSGNTIYF.

This chain uses TRBV15 with TRBJ2-1; weak D call: TRBD2 (6 bases). CDR1 is LNHNV, CDR2 YYDKDF, per germline (reference sequence). This CDR3 contains 12 residues. V lost 3 bases to trimming and J lost 9 bases, with 9 bases between them. The CDR3 region is CATSRELAEQFF. The CDR3 DNA follows: TGTGCCACCAGCAGGGAACTAGCTGAGCAGTTCTTC.

This clone was observed a handful of times. The J gene is TRBJ2-7, the V gene TRBV20-1; TRBD2 matches 7 bases. The ends lost 3 bases at V and 6 bases at J; junction bases unmatched: 17. The CDR3 is 16 amino acids. CDR1 DFQATT and CDR2 SNEGSKA come from the germline V gene (reference sequence). DNA for the CDR3: TGCAGTGCTAGTAGTTTTGAAGGACTAGTGCGTGTCGAGCAGTACTTC. This codes for CSASSFEGLVRVEQYF.

V is TRBV19 and J is TRBJ1-1; D possibly corresponds to TRBD1 (6 bases). The CDR3 consists of 13 residues. Trimming left V 7 bases short and J 4 bases short, with 13 bases between. Germline V lookup: CDR1 LNHDA, CDR2 SQIVND (reference sequence). The CDR3 sequence: CASKRGFFTEAFF. The CDR3, as DNA: TGTGCCAGTAAAAGGGGGTTTTTCACTGAAGCTTTCTTT.

Here the CDR3 DNA reads TGTGCCAGCAGCTCAATTAGGGGGGTGACTAGCGGGAGGGCCTATGAGCAGTTCTTC. It codes for CASSSIRGVTSGRAYEQFF. The chain employs TRBV11-2 and TRBJ2-1; the match to TRBD2 covers 14 bases. The CDR3 contains 19 residues. The germline V gene has CDR1 SGHAT and CDR2 FQNNGV. Trimming cost V 4 bases and J 8 bases; bases outside gene matches: 16.

V usage is TRBV5-4 and J usage is TRBJ1-3; D is unresolved. Trimming removed 0 bases from V and 0 bases from J, with 7 bases in between. The germline gives CDR1 SGHNT, CDR2 YYREEE (reference sequence). This CDR3 contains 15 residues. The CDR3, as DNA: TGTGCCAGCAGCTTGGGCAGCGGCTCTGGAAACACCATATATTTT. Residues: CASSLGSGSGNTIYF.